This T cell receptor beta chain comes out of a study of CD8 T cells in ankylosing spondylitis. Study-level points and caveats: Ankylosing spondylitis blood seemed to carry a telltale TCR beta motif made of roughly eight highly homologous variants. Disease-linked clones had a CD8+ phenotype and relatively low frequency in peripheral blood. Significant enrichment of disease-linked clones was reportedly seen in matched ankylosing spondylitis synovial fluid.

In its sample, this clonotype was seen many times. Its specificity is not known. This CDR3 contains 17 residues. Germline V gene sequence: CDR1 LGHNA, CDR2 YNFKEQ. The V end lost 0 bases, the J end lost 4 bases, and 15 bases lay between the germline ends. TCRdb reprocessed the 5' RACE reads with MiXCR, giving one entry per CDR3 protein. This sample has approximately 110,000 distinct CDR3 sequences; less than 25% occur once, and the top ten carry 9% to 15%. The gene calls are TRBV4-2 and TRBJ2-2; no definite D call. The sample consisted of synovial fluid, either unsorted or a sorted T cell fraction (not recorded which). This clonotype originated in a male donor with ankylosing spondylitis. The CDR3 sequence is CASSQDFVLFTTGELFF. The CDR3 DNA sequence: TGTGCCAGCAGCCAAGATTTCGTACTATTTACCACCGGGGAGCTGTTTTTT.